The TCR beta chain under discussion was sequenced for a study of cytotoxic CD8 clonotypes in ibrutinib-treated CLL. TCRdb's table, derived via immunoSEQ multiplex PCR, lists solely in-frame clones and lacks some. Of about 140,000 clones in the sample, roughly 80% are singletons; the top ten hold around 30%. In germline, CDR1 is SGHVS, CDR2 FQNEAQ. Trimming left V 5 bases short and J 5 bases short, with 12 bases between. The CDR3 extends over 13 amino acids. The chain joins TRBV7-8 to TRBJ2-5; unclear D gene. Sequenced material: PBMCs, taken after 12 months of ibrutinib treatment. This receptor was obtained from a human donor with chronic lymphocytic leukemia. The CDR3 protein is CASSPRTRETQYF. CDR3 sequence (DNA): TGTGCCAGCAGCCCCCGGACCCGGGAGACCCAGTACTTC.